Presented here are 21 T cell receptor beta chains from one specimen sequenced in a study of blood T cell repertoires in COVID-19. Produced via immunoSEQ multiplex PCR; TCRdb's table is partial and in-frame only. The repertoire consists of 80,000 to 90,000 clones, with about 85% occurring once and the leading ten covering 3% to 3.5%. The sequenced sample was peripheral blood. All receptors derive from a woman of 80 years or more with COVID-19, enrolled during active disease.

This clone turned up a few times. This sequence joins TRBV5-1 and TRBJ1-6; the D gene is possibly TRBD1 (5 bases). Germline loops: CDR1 SGHRS, CDR2 YFSETQ. The CDR3 is made up of 13 amino acids. With 0 bases removed from V and 10 bases from J, the gap between germline ends came to 8 bases. CDR3 protein: CASSLGQGSPLHF. The CDR3 coding sequence is TGCGCCAGCAGCTTGGGGCAGGGATCACCCCTCCACTTT.

This sequence joins TRBV6-2 or TRBV6-3 and TRBJ2-5; perhaps TRBD2 as D (6 bases). Germline V CDR1 and CDR2: MNHEY, SVGEGT. CDR3 size: 14 residues. Trimming shortened V by 6 bases and J by 5 bases, and 16 bases separated the two germline ends. CDR3 loop: CASSSETSWETQYF. The CDR3 region has the DNA TGTGCCAGCAGCTCAGAGACTAGTTGGGAGACCCAGTACTTC.

The chain couples TRBV10-1 to TRBJ2-1; 9 nucleotides match TRBD2. The germline CDR1 and CDR2 sequences are WNHNN and SYGVQD (reference sequence). The CDR3 is 16 amino acids. Trimming at V came to 4 bases and at J to 0 bases, leaving 4 bases not matched to a gene. The CDR3 is CASSGLAASSYNEQFF. CDR3 nucleotide sequence: TGCGCCAGCAGTGGACTAGCGGCGAGCTCCTACAATGAGCAGTTCTTC.

The CDR3 DNA is TGCGCCAGCAGCCTCCGGACAGGGGGCTGGGAGACCCAGTACTTC. Its translation is CASSLRTGGWETQYF. The gene calls are TRBV4-3 and TRBJ2-5, with TRBD1 identical over 11 bases. This CDR3 is 15 amino acids long. Germline V gene lookup returns CDR1 LGHNA and CDR2 YSLEER. With V trimmed by 4 bases and J by 5 bases, 6 bases remained unmatched.

The chain has TRBV24-1 and TRBJ2-1; D possibly corresponds to TRBD2 (7 bases). CDR1 and CDR2 from the germline V gene are KGHDR and SFDVKD. There are 15 residues in the CDR3. Trimming took off 2 bases at V and 5 bases at J, with 12 bases between the two ends. This chain's CDR3 is CATSDWGGPHNEQFF. DNA for the CDR3: TGTGCCACCAGTGATTGGGGGGGGCCCCACAATGAGCAGTTCTTC.

The chain has TRBV29-1 and TRBJ1-5; 8 bases map to TRBD1. Germline CDR1 and CDR2: SQVTM and ANQGSEA. The CDR3 has 12 residues. V was pared by 6 bases and J by 7 bases, with 5 bases of the junction left unmatched. This CDR3 is CSVKQGEQPQHF. CDR3 nucleotide sequence: TGCAGCGTCAAACAGGGGGAGCAGCCCCAGCATTTT.

The J gene is TRBJ2-7, the V gene TRBV27; tentatively, D is TRBD1 (6 bases). The length of the CDR3 is 14 residues. CDR1 is MNHEY and CDR2 is SMNVEV in the germline V gene (reference sequence). V lost 1 base and J 5 bases, leaving 12 bases between the germline ends. CDR3 loop: CASSLYRVSNEQYF. CDR3 nucleotides: TGTGCCAGCAGTTTATACAGGGTTAGCAACGAGCAGTACTTC.

V usage is TRBV9 and J usage is TRBJ1-2; TRBD1 matches 7 bases. The J segment lost 0 bases and the V segment lost 1 base, leaving 0 bases of the junction unmatched. Per the germline V gene, CDR1 is SGDLS and CDR2 is YYNGEE. This CDR3 has 14 residues. This CDR3 is CASSVQGANYGYTF. The CDR3 bases are TGTGCCAGCAGCGTACAGGGGGCTAACTATGGCTACACCTTC.

The rearrangement uses TRBV7-3 and TRBJ2-3, with 10 bases matching TRBD2. The CDR3 has 18 amino acids. The V gene end was trimmed by 1 base and the J gene end by 2 bases; junction bases not matched to a gene: 9. Germline V CDR1 and CDR2: SGHTA, FQGTGA. The CDR3 DNA sequence: TGTGCCAGCAGCTTAAAAGGCCCAGCGGGGGGGAACACAGATACGCAGTATTTT. Translation gives CASSLKGPAGGNTDTQYF.

The CDR3, as DNA: TGTGCCAGCAGCTTACAGGGTCGCTCCTACAATGAGCAGTTCTTC. It codes for CASSLQGRSYNEQFF. The J gene is TRBJ2-1, the V gene TRBV7-2; D possibly corresponds to TRBD1 (5 bases). Germline V CDR1 and CDR2: SGHTA, FQGNSA. The CDR3 sequence is 15 residues long. V gave up 2 bases and J gave up 0 bases, with 8 bases separating them.

The chain couples TRBV6-5 to TRBJ2-5; 9 nucleotides match TRBD1. The CDR3 is made up of 14 amino acids. CDR1 MNHEY and CDR2 SVGAGI come from the germline V gene. V lost 6 bases to trimming and J lost 4 bases; unmatched junction nucleotides: 6. CDR3 sequence: CASRLGQGRETQYF. CDR3 in DNA: TGTGCCAGCAGACTCGGACAGGGGAGAGAGACCCAGTACTTC.

This clone was counted once. This chain uses TRBV6-6 with TRBJ1-5; 7 bases agree with TRBD1. Germline V gene data show CDR1 as MNHNY and CDR2 as SVGAGI (reference sequence). This CDR3 is 16 amino acids long. V trimming: 4 bases; J trimming: 0 bases; junction bases outside the gene matches: 6. The CDR3 DNA sequence: TGTGCCAGCAGTTTTACAGGGGTTAGTAGCAATCAGCCCCAGCATTTT. Its protein product is CASSFTGVSSNQPQHF.

This chain links TRBV5-6 with TRBJ2-3, with D possibly matching TRBD2 (5 bases). The CDR3 extends over 16 amino acids. V lost 4 bases, J lost 0 bases, and 15 bases lay in between. Germline CDR1 is SGHDT and CDR2 is YYEEEE. CDR3 in amino acids: CASSKSLTSSTDTQYF. The DNA for the CDR3 is TGTGCCAGCAGCAAGTCTCTTACTAGTAGCACAGATACGCAGTATTTT.

V and J are TRBV7-2 and TRBJ2-7, with TRBD1 matching 7 bases. The V gene end was trimmed by 5 bases and the J gene end by 3 bases; junction bases not matched to a gene: 10. The CDR3 is 15 residues long. Germline V CDR1 and CDR2: SGHTA, FQGNSA. Here the CDR3 DNA reads TGTGCCAGCAGCATAGACCCGGGACAGAGCTACGAGCAGTACTTC. Its translation: CASSIDPGQSYEQYF.

The J gene is TRBJ2-5, the V gene TRBV18; TRBD2 agrees at 7 bases. V lost 3 bases, J lost 2 bases, and 9 bases stayed unmatched. The CDR3 sequence is 16 residues long. The germline V gene encodes CDR1 KGHSH and CDR2 LQKENI. CDR3 sequence reads: CASSPASGGIQETQYF. The DNA for the CDR3 is TGTGCCAGCTCACCGGCTTCGGGGGGAATACAAGAGACCCAGTACTTC.

The rearrangement uses TRBV3-1 (or the pseudogene TRBV3-2) and TRBJ1-1; D is perhaps TRBD1 (5 bases). V lost 1 base, J lost 8 bases, and 8 bases lay in between. This CDR3 is built from 12 residues. Germline CDR1 reads LGHDT; CDR2 reads YNNKEL (reference sequence). CDR3 nucleotide sequence: TGTGCCAGCAGCCAAGGACCAGGGGAAGCTTTCTTT. Translation: CASSQGPGEAFF.

This clone was counted a few times. J is TRBJ1-4 and V is TRBV19; possibly TRBD1 for D (5 bases). V was cut by 6 bases and J by 0 bases, with 14 bases left in between. The CDR3 totals 16 residues. CDR1 is LNHDA, CDR2 SQIVND, per germline (reference sequence). In DNA, the CDR3 is TGTGCCAGTAGCCATGTCAGGGCAGCAACTAATGAAAAACTGTTTTTT. This translates into CASSHVRAATNEKLFF.

The gene calls are TRBV29-1 and TRBJ2-5, with D possibly matching TRBD1 (6 bases). The CDR3 extends over 11 amino acids. V gave up 6 bases and J gave up 4 bases, with 9 bases separating them. Germline V CDR1 and CDR2: SQVTM, ANQGSEA. CDR3: CSVGARETQYF. The CDR3 DNA follows: TGCAGCGTGGGGGCGCGAGAGACCCAGTACTTC.

The V call is TRBV29-1, the J call TRBJ2-2; D is perhaps TRBD1 (5 bases). This CDR3 is 13 amino acids long. Trimming took off 3 bases at V and 2 bases at J, with 7 bases between the two ends. CDR1 and CDR2 from the germline V gene are SQVTM and ANQGSEA. The CDR3 region has the DNA TGCAGCGTTGACAGGGTTAACACCGGGGAGCTGTTTTTT. The encoded protein is CSVDRVNTGELFF.

The rearrangement uses TRBV15 and TRBJ2-1; D not certain. V lost 6 bases and J 6 bases, leaving 6 bases between the germline ends. Germline loops: CDR1 LNHNV, CDR2 YYDKDF (reference sequence). This CDR3 contains 11 residues. The DNA of the CDR3 is TGTGCCACCAGTGCGAGCAATGAGCAGTTCTTC. The encoded protein is CATSASNEQFF.

This sequence joins TRBV3-1 (or the pseudogene TRBV3-2) and TRBJ1-2; D is unclear. This CDR3 comprises 15 residues. Germline CDR1 LGHDT, CDR2 YNNKEL (reference sequence). The V end lost 0 bases, the J end lost 7 bases, and 15 bases lay between the germline ends. CDR3 DNA: TGTGCCAGCAGCCAAGATTTGAATATTCCTATTGGCTACACCTTC. Protein: CASSQDLNIPIGYTF.